These 27 T cell receptor beta chains share one sample of origin, sequenced in a study of OX40 agonist ivuxolimab in advanced cancers. TCRdb's table, derived via immunoSEQ multiplex PCR, lists solely in-frame clones and lacks some. The table shows roughly 98,000 clones, with approximately 83% occurring only once. Sample: CD4+ or CD8+ T cells sorted from blood, taken in a trial of the OX40 agonist ivuxolimab. These receptors all stem from an adult with an advanced solid tumor such as melanoma, head and neck, liver or kidney cancer.

The rearrangement links TRBV4-2 to TRBJ2-7; tentatively, D is TRBD1 (6 bases). V was clipped by 0 bases and J by 4 bases, with 19 bases between them. The CDR3 runs to 17 residues. Per germline, CDR1 LGHNA and CDR2 YNFKEQ. CDR3 DNA sequence: TGTGCCAGCAGCCAAGATTGGAGTCAGGGGTTATTTTACGAGCAGTACTTC. This translates into CASSQDWSQGLFYEQYF.

The V and J genes are TRBV11-2 and TRBJ1-2; unclear D gene. The CDR3 sequence is 15 residues long. The V and J ends lost 4 bases and 0 bases respectively, with 12 bases between them. In germline, CDR1 is SGHAT, CDR2 FQNNGV. CDR3 nucleotide sequence: TGTGCCAGCAGCTCGACACATATAACTAACTATGGCTACACCTTC. This codes for CASSSTHITNYGYTF.

The genes are TRBV19 and TRBJ2-1; 7 bases are a match to TRBD2. CDR3 length: 16 residues. The junction had 12 bases not matched to a gene; V was cut back by 8 bases and J by 2 bases. The germline gives CDR1 LNHDA, CDR2 SQIVND (reference sequence). The DNA for the CDR3 is TGTGCCAGTGCGAGGACTAGTAGGGCTCCCTACAATGAGCAGTTCTTC. The encoded protein is CASARTSRAPYNEQFF.

The J gene is TRBJ1-6, the V gene TRBV27; no clear D. V gave up 0 bases and J gave up 7 bases, with 19 bases separating them. Per the germline V gene, CDR1 is MNHEY and CDR2 is SMNVEV (reference sequence). CDR3 size: 18 residues. CDR3 coding DNA: TGTGCCAGCAGTTTATCAGGGATCAATTACTTTTGGAATTCACCCCTCCACTTT. It translates to CASSLSGINYFWNSPLHF.

The rearrangement links TRBV7-2 to TRBJ2-2; TRBD1 aligns across 7 bases. The CDR3 is 16 amino acids. CDR1 and CDR2 (germline): SGHTA, FQGNSA. Trimming took 5 bases from V and 1 from J; bases not matched to a gene: 7. CDR3: CASSKPGQLNTGELFF. The CDR3 DNA is TGTGCCAGCAGCAAGCCGGGACAGTTGAACACCGGGGAGCTGTTTTTT.

The rearrangement uses TRBV7-2 and TRBJ2-7; D possibly corresponds to TRBD2 (5 bases). The CDR3 is made up of 17 amino acids. Germline lookup yields CDR1 SGHTA and CDR2 FQGNSA. V gave up 5 bases and J gave up 1 base, with 21 bases separating them. CDR3 sequence reads: CASSRRPPGSGSYEQYF. The CDR3 region has the DNA TGTGCCAGCAGCAGACGACCCCCGGGGAGTGGATCCTACGAGCAGTACTTC.

This chain joins TRBV6-5 and TRBJ1-1; 8 bases line up with TRBD1. The trim removed 6 bases at V and 0 bases at J, leaving 6 bases unmatched. The germline V gene has CDR1 MNHEY and CDR2 SVGAGI. The CDR3 runs to 15 residues. The CDR3 DNA reads as TGTGCCAGCAGCGGGACAGGAGTTATGAACACTGAAGCTTTCTTT. Protein product: CASSGTGVMNTEAFF.

The gene calls are TRBV7-9 and TRBJ1-6; 8 bases align to TRBD1. Trimming at V came to 5 bases and at J to 8 bases, leaving 11 bases not matched to a gene. This CDR3 has 16 residues. The germline V gene encodes CDR1 SEHNR and CDR2 FQNEAQ (reference sequence). CDR3 DNA sequence: TGTGCCAGCAGCCCTGAAGTCAGGGGGCAGGATTCACCCCTCCACTTT. Translated: CASSPEVRGQDSPLHF.

This chain joins TRBV19 and TRBJ1-1; a weak D match, TRBD1 (5 bases). The germline CDR1 and CDR2 sequences are LNHDA and SQIVND (reference sequence). Trimming pared 3 bases from V and 12 bases from J, leaving 14 bases between. The CDR3 spans 12 residues. CDR3 sequence reads: CASSMVGVFPFF. Here the CDR3 DNA reads TGTGCCAGTAGTATGGTAGGGGTTTTTCCTTTCTTT.

V gene TRBV7-9 combines with J gene TRBJ2-5, with a tentative D call TRBD1 (7 bases). The V and J ends lost 5 bases and 1 base respectively, with 14 bases between them. Germline values: CDR1 SEHNR, CDR2 FQNEAQ (reference sequence). The CDR3 runs to 15 residues. As DNA, the CDR3 is TGTGCCAGCAGCCCCAGACAGGGAGGCCAAGAGACCCAGTACTTC. Translation: CASSPRQGGQETQYF.

The gene calls are TRBV9 and TRBJ1-2; 9 nucleotides agree with TRBD1. CDR3 length: 19 residues. Germline-derived CDR1 and CDR2 are SGDLS and YYNGEE. Losses at the gene ends were 0 bases for V and 7 bases for J; bases not matched to a gene: 19. In DNA, the CDR3 is TGTGCCAGCAGCGTAGTCGACCAGACAGGGGGGGAAACTTACTGTGGCTACACCTTC. This translates into CASSVVDQTGGETYCGYTF.

The chain recombines TRBV28 with TRBJ1-6, with D possibly being TRBD1 (6 bases). Germline V gene sequence: CDR1 MDHEN, CDR2 SYDVKM. The V end lost 1 base, the J end lost 14 bases, and 21 bases lay between the germline ends. This CDR3 is built from 16 residues. The CDR3 spells CASSLLSGAFMGALHF. The CDR3 DNA is TGTGCCAGCAGTTTATTATCGGGGGCTTTCATGGGGGCCCTCCACTTT.

The chain uses TRBV6-6 and TRBJ1-5; a possible D gene is TRBD1 (5 bases). V lost 6 bases, J lost 1 base, and 13 bases lay in between. This CDR3 is built from 15 residues. Per germline, CDR1 MNHNY and CDR2 SVGAGI (reference sequence). CDR3 sequence: CASRGTVGSNQPQHF. CDR3 sequence (DNA): TGTGCCAGCAGAGGGACGGTTGGGAGCAATCAGCCCCAGCATTTT.

The CDR3 region has the DNA TGTGCCAGCAGTGATACCATGAACACTGAAGCTTTCTTT. Its protein product is CASSDTMNTEAFF. This sequence joins TRBV6-5 and TRBJ1-1; D is unresolved. The CDR3 spans 13 residues. Per germline, CDR1 MNHEY and CDR2 SVGAGI. V lost 5 bases to trimming and J lost 0 bases, with 7 bases between them.

The CDR3 DNA is TGTGCCAGCAGCTTATCCCTCGGCGGCACAGATACGCAGTATTTT. Translated, it gives CASSLSLGGTDTQYF. The genes are TRBV7-8 and TRBJ2-3; D is unresolved. The germline gives CDR1 SGHVS, CDR2 FQNEAQ. The CDR3 is made up of 15 amino acids. Trimming shortened V by 2 bases and J by 1 base, and 10 bases separated the two germline ends.

The CDR3 here is CASSFVGPQGARDTQYF. CDR3 nucleotide sequence: TGTGCCAGCAGCTTTGTGGGACCACAGGGGGCAAGAGATACGCAGTATTTT. The rearrangement joins TRBV5-6 to TRBJ2-3; 9 bases fit TRBD1. The germline CDR1 and CDR2 sequences are SGHDT and YYEEEE. Trimming at V came to 2 bases and at J to 5 bases, leaving 12 bases not matched to a gene. The CDR3 loop spans 17 amino acids.

CDR3 DNA: TGTGCCAGTAGTATGTTTAGGGATTCTGGGGCCAACGTCCTGACTTTC. It is translated as CASSMFRDSGANVLTF. The V gene is TRBV19, the J gene TRBJ2-6; unclear D gene. V was clipped by 3 bases and J by 1 base, with 10 bases between them. The CDR3 has 16 amino acids. Germline assignment: CDR1 LNHDA and CDR2 SQIVND (reference sequence).

V gene TRBV11-1 combines with J gene TRBJ1-2; 7 bases align to TRBD1. V lost 4 bases, J lost 8 bases, and 13 bases stayed unmatched. This CDR3 spans 15 amino acids. The germline CDR1 and CDR2 sequences are SGHAT and FQDESV (reference sequence). CDR3 in DNA: TGTGCCAGCAGCTCTCACCTCAGGGACAGAGCAGGCTACACCTTC. This encodes CASSSHLRDRAGYTF.

This clone showed up just a few times. CDR3 coding DNA: TGCGCCAGCAGTCCCACCGTATCACCCCTCCACTTT. This sequence encodes CASSPTVSPLHF. The chain combines TRBV23-1 with TRBJ1-6; D remains unclear. TRBV23-1 is recorded as an ORF, its role being uncertain. The V end lost 4 bases, the J end lost 10 bases, and 8 bases lay between the germline ends. This CDR3 spans 12 amino acids.

The chain uses TRBV19 and TRBJ1-5; 7 bases are a match to TRBD1. The CDR3 is made up of 14 amino acids. The V gene end was trimmed by 3 bases and the J gene end by 7 bases; junction bases not matched to a gene: 6. From germline, CDR1 is LNHDA and CDR2 SQIVND (reference sequence). The DNA for the CDR3 is TGTGCCAGTAGTATGGGACAGTTTGGGCAGCCCCAGCATTTT. This gives the protein CASSMGQFGQPQHF.

In regard to this clone: The same CDR3 also results from other DNA sequences found in this sample. This chain links TRBV18 with TRBJ2-3, with 10 bases lining up with TRBD2. With 1 base clipped from V and 7 bases from J, the junction kept 14 bases outside the gene matches. The CDR3 runs 18 residues. Per the germline V gene, CDR1 is KGHSH and CDR2 is LQKENI. The CDR3 loop is CASSPRNTPGLAWNTQYF. CDR3 DNA sequence: TGTGCCAGCTCACCACGTAACACTCCGGGACTAGCGTGGAATACGCAGTATTTT.

V is TRBV19 and J is TRBJ2-3; 7 nucleotides agree with TRBD2. This CDR3 has 15 amino acids. CDR1 and CDR2 (germline): LNHDA, SQIVND (reference sequence). With 2 bases clipped from V and 2 bases from J, the junction kept 4 bases outside the gene matches. The CDR3 coding sequence is TGTGCCAGTAGTATAAGAGCGGGAAACACAGATACGCAGTATTTT. It codes for CASSIRAGNTDTQYF. The whole variable domain, remainder taken from reference TRBV19 and TRBJ2-3, is DGGITQSPKYLFRKEGQNVTLSCEQNLNHDAMYWYRQDPGQGLRLIYYSQIVNDFQKGDIAEGYSVSREKKESFPLTVTSAQKNPTAFYLCASSIRAGNTDTQYFGPGTRLTVL.

The V call is TRBV15, the J call TRBJ2-2, with D unresolved. The CDR3 runs to 16 residues. Per germline, CDR1 LNHNV and CDR2 YYDKDF (reference sequence). Trimming took off 0 bases at V and 1 base at J, with 9 bases between the two ends. Here the CDR3 DNA reads TGTGCCACCAGCAGAGATTACCCCCAGAACACCGGGGAGCTGTTTTTT. Amino acid sequence: CATSRDYPQNTGELFF. Drawing the rest from reference TRBV15 and TRBJ2-2, the complete variable domain is DAMVIQNPRYQVTQFGKPVTLSCSQTLNHNVMYWYQQKSSQAPKLLFHYYDKDFNNEADTPDNFQSRRPNTSFCFLDIRSPGLGDTAMYLCATSRDYPQNTGELFFGEGSRLTVL.

The chain links TRBV6-1 to TRBJ1-1, with TRBD1 as a possible D gene (5 bases). The V end was cut by 0 bases, the J end by 1 base, with 9 bases between. Germline assignment: CDR1 MNHNS and CDR2 SASEGT. This CDR3 is 15 amino acids long. The CDR3: CASSEAGGTNTEAFF. DNA of the CDR3: TGTGCCAGCAGTGAAGCCGGGGGGACGAACACTGAAGCTTTCTTT.

V is TRBV18 and J is TRBJ1-1, with 8 bases that match TRBD1. Germline V lookup: CDR1 KGHSH, CDR2 LQKENI. The V and J ends lost 3 bases and 8 bases, in that order; junction bases with no gene match: 14. The CDR3 is 16 amino acids. CDR3 region: CASSPTTVGQGGEAFF. CDR3 nucleotides: TGTGCCAGCTCACCTACGACGGTCGGACAGGGCGGGGAAGCTTTCTTT.

The chain recombines TRBV30 with TRBJ2-2; D ambiguous. CDR3 length: 15 amino acids. Trimming left V 4 bases short and J 3 bases short, with 15 bases between. The germline V gene has CDR1 GTSNPN and CDR2 SVGIG (reference sequence). The CDR3: CAWTPGPTYTGELFF. The CDR3 nucleotides read TGTGCCTGGACCCCCGGGCCCACCTACACCGGGGAGCTGTTTTTT.

The V and J genes are TRBV6-5 and TRBJ1-1; D is undetermined. Between the trimmed V and J ends, which lost 2 bases and 5 bases, there was a span of 6 bases. CDR1 and CDR2 (germline): MNHEY, SVGAGI. CDR3 length: 12 amino acids. The CDR3 loop is CASSYDQTEAFF. DNA of the CDR3: TGTGCCAGCAGTTACGACCAGACTGAAGCTTTCTTT.